The next 10 T cell receptor beta chains were all read from a single sample in a study of beta chain features in type 1 diabetes (dated by TCRdb to 2017 to 2018). The library relied on the immunoSEQ multiplex PCR assay. The High Capacity cDNA Reverse Transcription Kit was used to reverse transcribe all of the isolated RNA, meaning that expressed TCRB transcripts were what got sequenced. TCRdb retrieved this table from immuneACCESS and kept in-frame rearrangements only. Not all clones are present; in checked studies, unresolved V genes account for under half, and no reason is known for the remainder. This sample gives a few hundred thousand clones in total; about 14% of them show up just once. The leading ten clones occupy roughly 0.033% of the sample. Sequencing was performed on naive CD4+ T cells from blood. The sample's cell subset or site label, decoded: true naive CD4+ T cells. These receptors came from a man under 40 in good health.

The chain links TRBV2 to TRBJ1-2; D ambiguous. CDR3 length: 11 amino acids. CDR1 SNHLY and CDR2 FYNNEI come from the germline V gene. V was trimmed by 5 bases and J by 5 bases, leaving 6 bases between them. The CDR3: CASSKSYGYTF. DNA for the CDR3: TGTGCCAGCAGTAAGAGTTATGGCTACACCTTC.

This chain joins TRBV9 and TRBJ1-6; 8 bases are a match to TRBD1. V was clipped by 3 bases and J by 6 bases; unmatched bases: 5. The germline gives CDR1 SGDLS, CDR2 YYNGEE. The CDR3 has 15 residues. The CDR3 DNA follows: TGTGCCAGCAGCGGGGGACAGGCGACTAATTCACCCCTCCACTTT. As protein: CASSGGQATNSPLHF.

This clone was recorded a few times. The CDR3 DNA reads as TGTGCCACGCAGGCAGGGTCGTCCTACGAGCAGTACTTC. Its translation: CATQAGSSYEQYF. The chain recombines TRBV15 with TRBJ2-5; maybe TRBD1 (5 bases). Near its end, the DNA agrees better with TRBJ2-7, so the J call may be wrong. Per the germline V gene, CDR1 is LNHNV and CDR2 is YYDKDF (reference sequence). The CDR3 contains 13 residues.

The chain recombines TRBV27 with TRBJ2-3; unclear D gene. V lost 0 bases, J lost 7 bases, and 11 bases lay in between. This CDR3 spans 14 amino acids. Germline lookup yields CDR1 MNHEY and CDR2 SMNVEV (reference sequence). The CDR3 sequence is CASSLSFMLNTQYF. The CDR3 nucleotides read TGTGCCAGCAGTTTATCTTTCATGCTGAATACGCAGTATTTT.

The chain combines TRBV15 with TRBJ2-1; 8 bases map to TRBD1. Germline assignment: CDR1 LNHNV and CDR2 YYDKDF (reference sequence). The V segment lost 3 bases and the J segment 6 bases; nucleotides outside the gene matches: 13. This CDR3 spans 17 amino acids. The CDR3 region is CATSRDRGQGYVNEQFF. The CDR3 DNA sequence: TGTGCCACCAGCAGGGATCGCGGACAGGGCTATGTCAATGAGCAGTTCTTC.

There are a few counts of this clone. The rearrangement links TRBV14 to TRBJ2-7, with 9 bases fitting TRBD1. The J segment lost 5 bases and the V segment lost 3 bases, leaving 11 bases of the junction unmatched. There are 16 residues in the CDR3. Germline V lookup: CDR1 SGHDN, CDR2 FVKESK. The CDR3 spells CASSHLIGTGSHEQYF. DNA for the CDR3: TGTGCCAGCAGCCATCTTATAGGGACAGGGTCCCACGAGCAGTACTTC.

This clone was detected a few times. J is TRBJ1-1 and V is TRBV5-6; maybe TRBD1 (6 bases). The germline CDR1 and CDR2 sequences are SGHDT and YYEEEE. V was cut by 4 bases and J by 4 bases, with 14 bases left in between. This CDR3 has 14 residues. In nucleotides, the CDR3 is TGTGCCAGCAGCCTGGGGGCTGCGGTCACTGAAGCTTTCTTT. Translated, it gives CASSLGAAVTEAFF.

This CDR3 reads CASSRAGGPYNEQFF. CDR3 coding DNA: TGTGCCAGCAGTCGCGCGGGAGGGCCGTACAATGAGCAGTTCTTC. The V call is TRBV6-5, the J call TRBJ2-1; 9 bases are shared with TRBD2. Germline CDR1 MNHEY, CDR2 SVGAGI. J gave up 4 bases and V 5 bases, and 6 bases lay outside the gene matches. This CDR3 comprises 15 residues.

This clone was seen a handful of times. The V and J genes are TRBV5-4 and TRBJ1-4; TRBD1 matches at 9 bases. Trimming cost V 0 bases and J 8 bases; bases outside gene matches: 2. This CDR3 comprises 14 residues. Germline V CDR1 and CDR2: SGHNT, YYREEE (reference sequence). CDR3 DNA: TGTGCCAGCAGCTTGGGGACAGGGGAGGAAAAACTGTTTTTT. It codes for CASSLGTGEEKLFF.

The chain recombines TRBV29-1 with TRBJ2-1; 10 bases map to TRBD1. The J segment lost 6 bases and the V segment lost 5 bases, leaving 16 bases of the junction unmatched. The CDR3 covers 17 residues. Germline CDR1 is SQVTM and CDR2 is ANQGSEA. CDR3 sequence (DNA): TGCAGCGTTTCGTCTCGCTACGACAGGGGGCCTCGCAATGAGCAGTTCTTC. It is translated as CSVSSRYDRGPRNEQFF.